The 2 T cell receptor beta chains reported below all come from one sample, sequenced in a study of blood T cells in healthy people across ages. Primers used in a second PCR of about 7 to 12 cycles were a sample-barcoded 5' primer and a J-beta primer mix. One entry per CDR3 protein results from TCRdb running MiXCR on the 5' RACE reads. The sample contains about 290,000 distinct CDR3 sequences, less than 30% of which appear only once. Sequenced sample: blood. These TCRs come from a woman between 65 and 79 years old in good health.

CDR3 protein: CASSQTEPPDTQYF. CDR3 DNA: TGTGCCAGCAGCCAAACCGAGCCCCCAGATACGCAGTATTTT. The chain couples TRBV27 to TRBJ2-3; no clear D. V lost 6 bases and J 4 bases, leaving 14 bases between the germline ends. The CDR3 has 14 residues. Germline CDR1 is MNHEY and CDR2 is SMNVEV (reference sequence).

A remark on this clonotype: One junction end disagrees with the germline gene, perhaps due to a read error. This chain uses TRBV20-1 with TRBJ2-1; no firm D call. The germline V gene has CDR1 DFQATT and CDR2 SNEGSKA (reference sequence). The CDR3 extends over 18 amino acids. The CDR3 is CSAPPKDREHDSDNEQFF. CDR3 DNA: TGCAGTGCTCCCCCCAAGGACCGCGAGCACGACTCCGACAATGAGCAGTTCTTC.